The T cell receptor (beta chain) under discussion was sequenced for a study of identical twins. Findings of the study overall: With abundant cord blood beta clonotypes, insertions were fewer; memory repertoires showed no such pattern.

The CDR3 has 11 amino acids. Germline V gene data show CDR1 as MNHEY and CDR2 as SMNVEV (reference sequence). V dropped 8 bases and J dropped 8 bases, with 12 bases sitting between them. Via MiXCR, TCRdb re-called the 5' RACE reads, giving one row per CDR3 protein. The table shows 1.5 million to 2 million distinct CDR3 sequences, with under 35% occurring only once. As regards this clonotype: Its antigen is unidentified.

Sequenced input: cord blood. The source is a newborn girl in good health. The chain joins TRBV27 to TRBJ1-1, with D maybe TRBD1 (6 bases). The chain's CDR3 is CASFGRGEAFF. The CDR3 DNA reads TGTGCCAGCTTCGGCAGGGGCGAAGCTTTCTTT.